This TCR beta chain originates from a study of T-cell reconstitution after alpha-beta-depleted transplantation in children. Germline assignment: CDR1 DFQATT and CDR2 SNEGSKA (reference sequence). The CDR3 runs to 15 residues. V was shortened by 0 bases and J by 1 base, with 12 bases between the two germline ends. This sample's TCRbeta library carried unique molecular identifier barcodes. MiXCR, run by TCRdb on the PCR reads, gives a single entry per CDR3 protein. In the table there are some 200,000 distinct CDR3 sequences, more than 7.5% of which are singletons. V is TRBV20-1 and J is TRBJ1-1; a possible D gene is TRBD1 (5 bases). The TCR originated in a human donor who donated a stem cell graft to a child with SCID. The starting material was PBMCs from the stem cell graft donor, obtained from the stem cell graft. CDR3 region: CSARDYGTGNTEAFF. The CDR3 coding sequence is TGCAGTGCTAGAGATTACGGGACGGGGAACACTGAAGCTTTCTTT.